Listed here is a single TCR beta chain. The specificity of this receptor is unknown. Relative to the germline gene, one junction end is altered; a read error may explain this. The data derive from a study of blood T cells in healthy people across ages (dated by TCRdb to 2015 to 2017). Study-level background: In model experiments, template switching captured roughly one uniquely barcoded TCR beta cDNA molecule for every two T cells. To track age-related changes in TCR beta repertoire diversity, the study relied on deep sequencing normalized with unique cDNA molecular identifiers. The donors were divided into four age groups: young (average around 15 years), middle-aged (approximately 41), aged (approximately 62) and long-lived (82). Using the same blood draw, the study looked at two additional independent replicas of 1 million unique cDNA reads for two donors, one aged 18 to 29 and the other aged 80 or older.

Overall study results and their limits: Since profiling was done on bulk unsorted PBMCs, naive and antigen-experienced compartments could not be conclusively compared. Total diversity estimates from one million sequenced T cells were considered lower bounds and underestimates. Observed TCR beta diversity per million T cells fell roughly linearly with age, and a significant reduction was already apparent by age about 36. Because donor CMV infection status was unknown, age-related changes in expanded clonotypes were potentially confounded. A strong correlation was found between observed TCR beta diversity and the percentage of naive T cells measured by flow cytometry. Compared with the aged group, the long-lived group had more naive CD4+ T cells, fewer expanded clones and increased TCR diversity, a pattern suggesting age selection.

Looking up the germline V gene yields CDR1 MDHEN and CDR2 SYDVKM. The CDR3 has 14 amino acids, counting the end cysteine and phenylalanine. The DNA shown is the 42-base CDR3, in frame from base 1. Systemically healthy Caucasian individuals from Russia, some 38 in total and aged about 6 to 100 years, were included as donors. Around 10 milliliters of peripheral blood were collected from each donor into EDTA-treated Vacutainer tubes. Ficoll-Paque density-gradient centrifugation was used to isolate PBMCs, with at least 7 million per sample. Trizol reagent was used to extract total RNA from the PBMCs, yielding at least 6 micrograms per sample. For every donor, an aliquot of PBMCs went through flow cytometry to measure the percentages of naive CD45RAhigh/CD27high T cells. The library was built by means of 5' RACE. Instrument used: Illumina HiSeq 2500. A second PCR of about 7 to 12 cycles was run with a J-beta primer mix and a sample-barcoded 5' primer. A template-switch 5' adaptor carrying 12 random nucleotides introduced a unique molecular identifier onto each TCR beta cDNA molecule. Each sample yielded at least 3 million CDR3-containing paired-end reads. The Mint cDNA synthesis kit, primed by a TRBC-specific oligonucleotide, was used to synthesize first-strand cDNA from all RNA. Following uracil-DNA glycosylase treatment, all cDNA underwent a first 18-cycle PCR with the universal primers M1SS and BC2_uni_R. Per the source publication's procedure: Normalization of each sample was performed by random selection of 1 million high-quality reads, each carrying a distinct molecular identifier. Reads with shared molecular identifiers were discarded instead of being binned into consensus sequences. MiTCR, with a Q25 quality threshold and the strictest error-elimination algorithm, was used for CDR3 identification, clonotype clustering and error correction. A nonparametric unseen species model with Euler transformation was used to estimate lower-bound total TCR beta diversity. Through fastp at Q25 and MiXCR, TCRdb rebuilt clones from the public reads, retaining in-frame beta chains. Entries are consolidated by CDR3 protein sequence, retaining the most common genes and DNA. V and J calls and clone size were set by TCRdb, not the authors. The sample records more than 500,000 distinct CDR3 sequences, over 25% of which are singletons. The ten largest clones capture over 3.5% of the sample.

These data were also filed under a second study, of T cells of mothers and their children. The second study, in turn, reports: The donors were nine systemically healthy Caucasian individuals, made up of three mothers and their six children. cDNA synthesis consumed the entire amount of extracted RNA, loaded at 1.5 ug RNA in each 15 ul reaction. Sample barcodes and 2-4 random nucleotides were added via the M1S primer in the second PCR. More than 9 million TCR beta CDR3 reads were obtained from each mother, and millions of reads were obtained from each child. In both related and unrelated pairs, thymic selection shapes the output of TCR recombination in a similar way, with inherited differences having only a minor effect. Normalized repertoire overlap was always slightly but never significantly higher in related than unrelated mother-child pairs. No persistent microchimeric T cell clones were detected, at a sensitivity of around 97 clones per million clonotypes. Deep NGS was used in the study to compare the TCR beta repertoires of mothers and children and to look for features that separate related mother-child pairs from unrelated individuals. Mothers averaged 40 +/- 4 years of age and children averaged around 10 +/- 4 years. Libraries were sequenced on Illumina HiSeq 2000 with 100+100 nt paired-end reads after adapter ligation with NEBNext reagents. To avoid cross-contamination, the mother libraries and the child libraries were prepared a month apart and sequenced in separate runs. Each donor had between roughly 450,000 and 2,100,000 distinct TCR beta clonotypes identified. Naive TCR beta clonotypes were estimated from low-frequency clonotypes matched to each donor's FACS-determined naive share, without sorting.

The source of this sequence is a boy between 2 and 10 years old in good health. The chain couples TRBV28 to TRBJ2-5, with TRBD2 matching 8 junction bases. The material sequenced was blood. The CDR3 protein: CASSFTSGAYEQHF. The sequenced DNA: TGTGCCAGCAGTTTTACTAGCGGAGCCTACGAGCAGCACTTC.